This TCR beta chain was obtained from a study of shared clonotypes between healthy human individuals. Only CD45RO-negative cells positively selected for CCR7 counted as naive CD8 cells, so terminally differentiated effector memory CD45RA+ cells were excluded. CDR1 and CDR2 from the germline V gene are SGDLS and YYNGEE. Trimming took off 0 bases at V and 1 base at J, with 13 bases between the two ends. CDR3 length: 16 residues. Sequencing was at deep level. TCRdb's table, derived via immunoSEQ multiplex PCR, lists solely in-frame clones and lacks some. Among about 1,900,000 clones listed, about 94% were seen once.

The V gene is TRBV9, the J gene TRBJ2-5; D might be TRBD1 (6 bases). The TCR comes from a man aged 18 to 30 in good health. Material for sequencing was naive CD8+ T cells sorted from blood. The CDR3 loop reads CASSVGGGAFQETQYF. CDR3 DNA sequence: TGTGCCAGCAGCGTAGGAGGGGGAGCCTTCCAAGAGACCCAGTACTTC.